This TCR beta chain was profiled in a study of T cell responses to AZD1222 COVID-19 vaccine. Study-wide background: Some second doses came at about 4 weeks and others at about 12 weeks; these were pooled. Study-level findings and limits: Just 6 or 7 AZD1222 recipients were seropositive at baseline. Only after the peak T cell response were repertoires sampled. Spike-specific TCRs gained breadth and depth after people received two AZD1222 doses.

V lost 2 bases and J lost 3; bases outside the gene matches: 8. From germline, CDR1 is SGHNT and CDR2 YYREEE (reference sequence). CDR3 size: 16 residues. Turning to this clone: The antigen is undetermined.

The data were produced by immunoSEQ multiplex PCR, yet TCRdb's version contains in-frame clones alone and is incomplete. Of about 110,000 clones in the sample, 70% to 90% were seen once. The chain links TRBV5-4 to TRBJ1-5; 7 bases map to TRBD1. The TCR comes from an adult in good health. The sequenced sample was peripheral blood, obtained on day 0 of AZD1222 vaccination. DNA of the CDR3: TGTGCCAGCAGCTTCGGAGGGGGCACCGACAATCAGCCCCAGCATTTT. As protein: CASSFGGGTDNQPQHF.